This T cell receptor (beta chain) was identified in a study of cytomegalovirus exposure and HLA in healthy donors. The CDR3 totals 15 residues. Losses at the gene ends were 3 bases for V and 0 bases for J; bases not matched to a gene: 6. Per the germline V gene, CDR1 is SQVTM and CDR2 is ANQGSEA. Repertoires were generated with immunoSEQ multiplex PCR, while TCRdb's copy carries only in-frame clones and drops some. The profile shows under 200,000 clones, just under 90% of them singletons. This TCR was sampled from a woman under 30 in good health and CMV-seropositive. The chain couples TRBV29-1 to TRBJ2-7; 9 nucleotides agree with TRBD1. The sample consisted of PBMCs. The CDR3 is CSVEYQTGGSYEQYF. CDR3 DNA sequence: TGCAGCGTTGAGTACCAGACAGGGGGCTCCTACGAGCAGTACTTC.